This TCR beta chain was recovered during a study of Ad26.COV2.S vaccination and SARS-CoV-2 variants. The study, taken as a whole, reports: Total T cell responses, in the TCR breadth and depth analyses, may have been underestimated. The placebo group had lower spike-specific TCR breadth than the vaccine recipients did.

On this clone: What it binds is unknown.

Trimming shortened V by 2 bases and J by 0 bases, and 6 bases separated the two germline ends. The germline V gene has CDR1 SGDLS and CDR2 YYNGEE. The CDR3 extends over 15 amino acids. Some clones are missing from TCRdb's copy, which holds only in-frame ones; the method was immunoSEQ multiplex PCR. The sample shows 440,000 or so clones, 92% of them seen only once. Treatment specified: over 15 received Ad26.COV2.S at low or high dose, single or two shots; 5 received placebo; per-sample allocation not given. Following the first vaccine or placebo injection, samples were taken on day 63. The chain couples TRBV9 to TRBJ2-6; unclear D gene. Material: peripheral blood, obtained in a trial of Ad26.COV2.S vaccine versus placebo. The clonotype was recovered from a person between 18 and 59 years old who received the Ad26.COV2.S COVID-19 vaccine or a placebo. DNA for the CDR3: TGTGCCAGCAGCGTTACCTTCTCTGGGGCCAACGTCCTGACTTTC. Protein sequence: CASSVTFSGANVLTF.